This T cell receptor (beta chain) came from a study of technical replicates of blood from a few donors. The length of the CDR3 is 15 residues. After removal of 4 bases from V and 4 bases from J, the junction contained 7 bases not matched to a gene. Per the germline V gene, CDR1 is MRHNA and CDR2 is SNTAGT. TCRdb's table, derived via immunoSEQ multiplex PCR, lists solely in-frame clones and lacks some. Here the sample spans about 16,000 clones, roughly 86% being singletons. The chain combines TRBV6-4 with TRBJ2-1; 7 bases are shared with TRBD2. The sequencing input was PBMCs. The clonotype was recovered from a human donor in good health. For the CDR3, the DNA is TGTGCCAGCAGTGGTTTGGCGGGAGAGTACAATGAGCAGTTCTTC. This codes for CASSGLAGEYNEQFF.